The clone carrying this T cell receptor (beta chain) was recorded a few times. A J-beta primer mix and a sample-barcoded 5' primer were used in a second PCR of about 6 to 12 cycles. Every sample gave at least 3 million paired-end reads containing CDR3. From the 5' RACE reads, TCRdb called clonotypes with MiXCR, one entry per CDR3 protein. The data contain over 500,000 distinct CDR3 sequences, around 27% of them seen just once; the ten biggest clones take up approximately 3.6%. These data come from a study of blood T cells in healthy people across ages. The same sample was also used in a study of T cells of mothers and their children.

Sequencing was carried out using blood. This TCR was sampled from a boy between 2 and 10 years old in good health.

CDR3 in DNA: TGTGCCGGCCGAGACGGCAGGGGGACCGGGGAGCTGTTTTTT. Encoded protein: CAGRDGRGTGELFF. The chain recombines TRBV7-9 with TRBJ2-2, with 7 bases lining up with TRBD1. The CDR3 extends over 14 amino acids. Germline V gives CDR1 SEHNR, CDR2 FQNEAQ (reference sequence). J gave up 5 bases and V 11 bases, and 11 bases lay outside the gene matches.